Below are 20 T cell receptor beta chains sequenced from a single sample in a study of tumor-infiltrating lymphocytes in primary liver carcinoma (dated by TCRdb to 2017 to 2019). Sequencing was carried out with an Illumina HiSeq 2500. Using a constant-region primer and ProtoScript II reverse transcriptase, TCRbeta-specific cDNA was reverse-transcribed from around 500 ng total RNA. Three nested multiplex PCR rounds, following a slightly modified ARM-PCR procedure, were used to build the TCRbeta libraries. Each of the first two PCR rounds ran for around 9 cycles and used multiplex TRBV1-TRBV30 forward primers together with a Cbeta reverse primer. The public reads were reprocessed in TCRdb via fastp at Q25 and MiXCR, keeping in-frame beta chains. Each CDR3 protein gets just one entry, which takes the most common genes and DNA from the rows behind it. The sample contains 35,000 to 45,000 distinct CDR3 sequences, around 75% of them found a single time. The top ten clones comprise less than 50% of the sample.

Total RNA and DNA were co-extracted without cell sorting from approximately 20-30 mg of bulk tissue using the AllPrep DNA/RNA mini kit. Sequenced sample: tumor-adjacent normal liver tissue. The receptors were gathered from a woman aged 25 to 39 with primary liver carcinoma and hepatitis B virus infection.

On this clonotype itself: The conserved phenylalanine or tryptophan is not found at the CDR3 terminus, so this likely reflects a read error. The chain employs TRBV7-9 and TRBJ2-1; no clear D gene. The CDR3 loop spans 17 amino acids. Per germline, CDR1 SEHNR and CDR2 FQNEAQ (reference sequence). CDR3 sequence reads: CANSLMYLVSSYNEQFI. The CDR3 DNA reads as TGTGCCAACAGCTTAATGTACCTAGTCAGTTCCTACAATGAGCAGTTCATC.

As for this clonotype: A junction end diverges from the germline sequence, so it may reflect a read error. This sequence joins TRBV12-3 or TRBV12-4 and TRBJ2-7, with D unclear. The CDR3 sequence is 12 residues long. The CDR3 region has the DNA TGTGCTAGCAGCTCAGACCCGTTCGGGCAGTATTTC. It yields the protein CASSSDPFGQYF.

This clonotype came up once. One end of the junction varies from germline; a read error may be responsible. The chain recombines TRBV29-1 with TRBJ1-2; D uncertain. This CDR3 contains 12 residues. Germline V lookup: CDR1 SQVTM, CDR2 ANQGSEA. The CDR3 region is CSAESLPYGYTF. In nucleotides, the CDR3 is TGCAGCGCTGAATCTCTGCCGTATGGCTACACATTC.

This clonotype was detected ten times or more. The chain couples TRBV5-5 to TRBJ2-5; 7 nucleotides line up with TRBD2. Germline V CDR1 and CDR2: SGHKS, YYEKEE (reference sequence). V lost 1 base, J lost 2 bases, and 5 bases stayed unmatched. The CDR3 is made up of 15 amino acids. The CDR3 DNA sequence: TGTGCCAGCAGCTTGACTAGCGTGTTTCAAGAGACCCAGTACTTC. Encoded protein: CASSLTSVFQETQYF. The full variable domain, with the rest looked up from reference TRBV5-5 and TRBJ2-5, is DAGVTQSPTHLIKTRGQQVTLRCSPISGHKSVSWYQQVLGQGPQFIFQYYEKEERGRGNFPDRFSARQFPNYSSELNVNALLLGDSALYLCASSLTSVFQETQYFGPGTRLLVL.

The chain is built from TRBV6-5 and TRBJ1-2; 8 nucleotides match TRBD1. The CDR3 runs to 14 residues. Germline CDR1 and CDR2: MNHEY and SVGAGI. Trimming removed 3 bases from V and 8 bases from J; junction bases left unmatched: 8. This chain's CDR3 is CASSYKGQGIGYTF. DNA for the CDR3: TGTGCCAGCAGTTATAAAGGACAGGGCATCGGCTACACCTTC.

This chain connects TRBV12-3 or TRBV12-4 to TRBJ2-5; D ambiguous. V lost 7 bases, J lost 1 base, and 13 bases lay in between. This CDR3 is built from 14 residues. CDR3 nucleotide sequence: TGTGCCAGCAATTCACCCGCTAGCCAAGAGACCCAGTACTTC. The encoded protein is CASNSPASQETQYF.

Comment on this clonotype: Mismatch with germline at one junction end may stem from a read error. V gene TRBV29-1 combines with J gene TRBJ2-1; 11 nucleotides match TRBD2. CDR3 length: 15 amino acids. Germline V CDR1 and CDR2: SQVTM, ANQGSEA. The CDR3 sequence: CSVGLTSGDYNDQFF. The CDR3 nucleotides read TGCAGCGTTGGGCTGACTAGCGGGGATTACAATGATCAGTTCTTC.

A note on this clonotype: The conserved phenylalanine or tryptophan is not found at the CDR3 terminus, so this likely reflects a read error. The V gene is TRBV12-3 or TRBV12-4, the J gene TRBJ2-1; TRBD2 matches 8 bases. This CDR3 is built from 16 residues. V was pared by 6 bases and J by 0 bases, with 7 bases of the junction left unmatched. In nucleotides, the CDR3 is TGTGCCAGCAGGAGGACTAGCTGTAGCTCCTACAATGAGCAGTTCTTA. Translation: CASRRTSCSSYNEQFL.

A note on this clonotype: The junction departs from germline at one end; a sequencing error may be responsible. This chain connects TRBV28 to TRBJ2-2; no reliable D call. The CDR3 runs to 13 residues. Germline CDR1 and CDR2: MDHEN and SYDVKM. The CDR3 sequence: CDSSLSCTGELFF. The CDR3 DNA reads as TGTGACAGCAGTTTAAGTTGCACCGGGGAGCTGTTTTTT.

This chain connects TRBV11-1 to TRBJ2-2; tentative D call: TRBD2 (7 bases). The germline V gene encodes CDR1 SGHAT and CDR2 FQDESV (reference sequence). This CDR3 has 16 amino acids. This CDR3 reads CVNNRVMAGVSGELFF. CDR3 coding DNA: TGTGTCAACAACAGGGTTATGGCGGGAGTGTCCGGGGAGCTGTTTTTT.

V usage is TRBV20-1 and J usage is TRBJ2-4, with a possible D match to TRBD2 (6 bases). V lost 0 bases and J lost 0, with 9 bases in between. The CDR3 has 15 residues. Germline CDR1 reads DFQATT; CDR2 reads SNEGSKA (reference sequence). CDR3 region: CSARERGLAKNIQYF. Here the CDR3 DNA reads TGCAGTGCTAGAGAACGGGGACTAGCCAAAAACATTCAGTACTTC.

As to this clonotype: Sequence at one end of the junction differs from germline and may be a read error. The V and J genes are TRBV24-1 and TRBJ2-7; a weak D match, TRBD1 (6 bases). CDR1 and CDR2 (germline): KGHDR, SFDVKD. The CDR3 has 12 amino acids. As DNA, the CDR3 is TGTGACACCAGTGACCCGACAGGTGTGCAGTACTTC. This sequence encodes CDTSDPTGVQYF.

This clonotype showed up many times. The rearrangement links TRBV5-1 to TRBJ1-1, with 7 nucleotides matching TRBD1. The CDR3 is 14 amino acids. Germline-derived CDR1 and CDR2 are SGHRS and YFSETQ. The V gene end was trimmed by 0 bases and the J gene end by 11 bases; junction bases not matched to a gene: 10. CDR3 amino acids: CASSLEGARGRAFF. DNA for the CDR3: TGCGCCAGCAGCTTGGAGGGGGCGCGCGGTCGGGCTTTCTTT.

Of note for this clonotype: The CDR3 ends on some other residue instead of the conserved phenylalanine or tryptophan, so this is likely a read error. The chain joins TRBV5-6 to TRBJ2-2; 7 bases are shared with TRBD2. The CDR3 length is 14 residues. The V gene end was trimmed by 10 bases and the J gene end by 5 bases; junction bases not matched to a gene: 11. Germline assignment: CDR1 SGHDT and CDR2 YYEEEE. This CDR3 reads CASRVAGVTGELFS. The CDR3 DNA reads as TGTGCCTCCCGGGTGGCGGGAGTTACCGGGGAGCTGTTTTCT.

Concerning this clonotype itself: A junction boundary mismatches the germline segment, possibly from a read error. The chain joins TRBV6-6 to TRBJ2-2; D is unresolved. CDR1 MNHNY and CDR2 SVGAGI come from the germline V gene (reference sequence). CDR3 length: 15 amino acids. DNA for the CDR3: TGTGCCAGCAGTCACTCCAGTGACTACACCGGGGAGCTGTTTTTT. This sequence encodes CASSHSSDYTGELFF.

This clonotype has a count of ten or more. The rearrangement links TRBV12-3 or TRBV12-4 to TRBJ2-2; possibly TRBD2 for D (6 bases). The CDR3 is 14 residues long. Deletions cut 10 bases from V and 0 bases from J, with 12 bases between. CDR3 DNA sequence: TGTGCCACCGGGAGCGGTTCGAACACCGGGGAGCTGTTTTTT. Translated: CATGSGSNTGELFF.

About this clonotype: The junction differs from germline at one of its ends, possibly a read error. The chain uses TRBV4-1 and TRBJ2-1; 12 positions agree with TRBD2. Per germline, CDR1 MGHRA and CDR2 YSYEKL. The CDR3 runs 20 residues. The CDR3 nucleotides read TGCGCGAGCAGCCAAGAGGAGTGGCAGGGACTAGCGGGTCGGTACAATGAGCAGATCTTC. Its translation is CASSQEEWQGLAGRYNEQIF.

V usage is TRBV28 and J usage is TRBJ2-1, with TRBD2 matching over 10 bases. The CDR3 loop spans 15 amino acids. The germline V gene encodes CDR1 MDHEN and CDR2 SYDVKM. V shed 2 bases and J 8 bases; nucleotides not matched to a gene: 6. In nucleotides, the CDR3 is TGTGCCAGCAGTTTAATTAGCGGGGGGCCCTATGAGCAGTTCTTC. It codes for CASSLISGGPYEQFF.

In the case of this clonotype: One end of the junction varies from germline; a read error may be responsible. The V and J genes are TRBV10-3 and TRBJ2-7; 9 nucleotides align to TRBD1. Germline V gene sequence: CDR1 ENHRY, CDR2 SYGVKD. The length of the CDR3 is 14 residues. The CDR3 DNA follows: TGTGCCATCGGTGAAACAGGGGGCATTGACCAGCAGTACTTC. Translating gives CAIGETGGIDQQYF.

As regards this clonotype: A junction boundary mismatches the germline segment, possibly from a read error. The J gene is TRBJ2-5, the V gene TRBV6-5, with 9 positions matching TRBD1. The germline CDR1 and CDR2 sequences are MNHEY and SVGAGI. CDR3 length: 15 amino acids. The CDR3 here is CASSKDRGVQETRYF. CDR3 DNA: TGTGCCAGCAGTAAGGACAGGGGCGTCCAAGAGACCCGGTACTTT.